This TCR beta chain is drawn from a study of blood T cell repertoires in COVID-19. Study-wide background: Donors in the United States, Italy and Spain gave samples during acute or convalescent COVID-19. PBMCs, B-cell-depleted T cells, or T cells were the source of the cDNA or gDNA that made up the material.

The V gene's germline CDR1 is SGHTA and CDR2 FQGNSA. CDR3 size: 14 residues. All enrollees were roughly 18 to 100 years old and from 20 to 30 US areas. Concerning this clone itself: One junction end disagrees with the germline gene, perhaps due to a read error.

The assay was immunoSEQ multiplex PCR, and TCRdb's table has in-frame clones only and misses some. The table records fewer than 350,000 clones, approximately 90% of them present only once. The rearrangement links TRBV7-2 to TRBJ1-2; D is uncertain. The source is a man in his forties who had been exposed to COVID-19. Input material: PBMCs or T cells enriched from blood (not recorded which). CDR3 DNA sequence: TGTGCCAGCAGCCTAGGAGGAGGGAACTGTGGCTACACCTTC. Protein: CASSLGGGNCGYTF.